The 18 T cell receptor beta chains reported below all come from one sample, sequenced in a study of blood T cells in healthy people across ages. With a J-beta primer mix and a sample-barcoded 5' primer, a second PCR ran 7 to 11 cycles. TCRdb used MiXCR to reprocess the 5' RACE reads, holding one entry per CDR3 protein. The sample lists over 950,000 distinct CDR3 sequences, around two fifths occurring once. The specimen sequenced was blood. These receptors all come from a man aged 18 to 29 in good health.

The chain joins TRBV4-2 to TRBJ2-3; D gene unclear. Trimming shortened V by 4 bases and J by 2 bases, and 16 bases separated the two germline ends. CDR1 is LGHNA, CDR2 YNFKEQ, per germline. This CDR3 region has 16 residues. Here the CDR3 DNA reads TGTGCCAGCAGCCCCGAGGTCGGTACGGTCACAGATACGCAGTATTTT. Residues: CASSPEVGTVTDTQYF.

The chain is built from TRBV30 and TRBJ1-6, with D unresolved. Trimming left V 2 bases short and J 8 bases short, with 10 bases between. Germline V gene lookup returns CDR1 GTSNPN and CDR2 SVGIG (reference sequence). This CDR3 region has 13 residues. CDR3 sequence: CAWSPGPYSPLHF. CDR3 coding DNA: TGTGCCTGGAGTCCCGGGCCTTATTCACCCCTCCACTTT.

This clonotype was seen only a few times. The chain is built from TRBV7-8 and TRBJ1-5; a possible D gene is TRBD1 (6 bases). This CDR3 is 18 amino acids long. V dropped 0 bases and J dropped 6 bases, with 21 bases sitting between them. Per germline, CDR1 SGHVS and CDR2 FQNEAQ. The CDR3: CASSLAGGGRGRGQPQHF. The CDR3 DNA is TGTGCCAGCAGCTTAGCTGGGGGTGGCAGGGGCCGGGGTCAGCCCCAGCATTTT.

CDR3 in DNA: TGCGCCAGCAGCCTACCCCTTGAACAGGCTCGCCCCAAGTTCTTC. Protein product: CASSLPLEQARPKFF. This sequence joins TRBV4-3 and TRBJ2-1; TRBD1 is a possible D gene (5 bases). The CDR3 consists of 15 residues. Germline V lookup: CDR1 LGHNA, CDR2 YSLEER. Trimming removed 4 bases at V and 14 bases at J, with 24 bases between.

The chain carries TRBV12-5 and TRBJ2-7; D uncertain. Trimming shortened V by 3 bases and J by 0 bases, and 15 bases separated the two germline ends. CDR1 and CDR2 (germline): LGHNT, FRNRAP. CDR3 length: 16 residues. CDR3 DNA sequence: TGTGCTAGTGGTTTTGTTCAGGAGCCTTTCTCCTACGAGCAGTACTTC. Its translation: CASGFVQEPFSYEQYF.

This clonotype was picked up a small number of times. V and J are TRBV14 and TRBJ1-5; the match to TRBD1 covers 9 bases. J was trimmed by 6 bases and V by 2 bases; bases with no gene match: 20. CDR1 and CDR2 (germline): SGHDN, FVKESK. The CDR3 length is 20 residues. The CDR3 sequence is CASSQPRDRAPLGGCQPQHF. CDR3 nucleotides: TGTGCCAGCAGCCAACCCCGGGACAGGGCACCCCTCGGAGGTTGTCAGCCCCAGCATTTT.

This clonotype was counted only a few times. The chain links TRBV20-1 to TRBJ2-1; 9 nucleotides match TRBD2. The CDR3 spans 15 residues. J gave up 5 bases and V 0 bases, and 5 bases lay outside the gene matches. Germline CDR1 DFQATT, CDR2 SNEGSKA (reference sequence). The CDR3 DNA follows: TGCAGTGCTAGAGATGGCGGGGGGGCCAACAATGAGCAGTTCTTC. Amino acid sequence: CSARDGGGANNEQFF.

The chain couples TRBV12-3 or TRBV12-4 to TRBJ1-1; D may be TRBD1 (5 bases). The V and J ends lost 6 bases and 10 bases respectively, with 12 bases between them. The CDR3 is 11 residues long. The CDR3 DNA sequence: TGTGCCAGCAGGGGCCAGGGAAGAGCTTTCTTT. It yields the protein CASRGQGRAFF.

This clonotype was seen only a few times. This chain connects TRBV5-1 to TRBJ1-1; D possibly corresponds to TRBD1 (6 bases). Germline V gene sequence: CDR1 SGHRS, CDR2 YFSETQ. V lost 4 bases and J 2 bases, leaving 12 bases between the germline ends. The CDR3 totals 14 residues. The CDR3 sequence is CASSITGRNTEAFF. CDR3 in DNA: TGCGCCAGCAGCATCACAGGGAGAAACACTGAAGCTTTCTTT.

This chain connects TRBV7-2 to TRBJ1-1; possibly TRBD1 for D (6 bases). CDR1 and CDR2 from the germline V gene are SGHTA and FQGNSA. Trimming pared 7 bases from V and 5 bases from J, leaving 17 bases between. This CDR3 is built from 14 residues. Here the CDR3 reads CASNSPQTGTEAFF. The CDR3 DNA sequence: TGTGCCAGCAACTCCCCCCAGACAGGAACTGAAGCTTTCTTT.

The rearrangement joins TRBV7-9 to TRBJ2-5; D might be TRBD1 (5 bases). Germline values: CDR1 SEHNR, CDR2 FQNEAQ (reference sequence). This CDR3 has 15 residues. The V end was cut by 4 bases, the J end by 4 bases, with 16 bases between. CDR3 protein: CASSSYNKGPETQYF. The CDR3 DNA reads TGTGCCAGCAGCTCCTATAATAAGGGGCCAGAGACCCAGTACTTC.

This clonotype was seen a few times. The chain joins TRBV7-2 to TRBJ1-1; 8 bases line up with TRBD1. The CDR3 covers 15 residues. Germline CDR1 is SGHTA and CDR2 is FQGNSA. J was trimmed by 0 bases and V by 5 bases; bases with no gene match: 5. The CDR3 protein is CASSTRTGLNTEAFF. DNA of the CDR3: TGTGCCAGCAGCACGCGGACAGGGTTGAACACTGAAGCTTTCTTT.

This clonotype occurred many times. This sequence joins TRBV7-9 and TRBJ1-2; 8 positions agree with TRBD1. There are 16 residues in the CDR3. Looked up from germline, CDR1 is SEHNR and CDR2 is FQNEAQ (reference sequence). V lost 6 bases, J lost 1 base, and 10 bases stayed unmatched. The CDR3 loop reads CASSGQGYPDNYGYTF. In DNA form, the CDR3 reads TGTGCCAGCAGTGGACAGGGCTATCCTGATAACTATGGCTACACCTTC.

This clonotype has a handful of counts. Here the CDR3 reads CASSVAAGQNKAHNQPQHF. As DNA, the CDR3 is TGTGCCAGCAGCGTAGCAGCGGGACAAAATAAGGCCCACAATCAGCCCCAGCATTTT. This chain uses TRBV9 with TRBJ1-5, with a weak D call TRBD1 (6 bases). The germline V and J ends were trimmed by 0 bases and 3 bases, with 22 bases remaining between them. Germline-derived CDR1 and CDR2 are SGDLS and YYNGEE. CDR3 length: 19 amino acids.

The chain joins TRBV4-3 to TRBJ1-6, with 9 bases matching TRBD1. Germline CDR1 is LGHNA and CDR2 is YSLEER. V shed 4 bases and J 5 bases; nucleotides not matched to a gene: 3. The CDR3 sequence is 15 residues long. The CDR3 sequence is CASSPRDRDNSPLHF. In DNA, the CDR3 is TGCGCCAGCAGCCCACGGGACAGGGATAATTCACCCCTCCACTTT.

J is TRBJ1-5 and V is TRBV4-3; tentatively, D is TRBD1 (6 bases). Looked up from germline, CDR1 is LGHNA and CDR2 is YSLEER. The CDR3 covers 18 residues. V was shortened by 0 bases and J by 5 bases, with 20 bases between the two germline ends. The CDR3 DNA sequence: TGCGCCAGCAGCCAAGATTTAGGGGGGCGAGGGAGGTATCAGCCCCAGCATTTT. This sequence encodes CASSQDLGGRGRYQPQHF.

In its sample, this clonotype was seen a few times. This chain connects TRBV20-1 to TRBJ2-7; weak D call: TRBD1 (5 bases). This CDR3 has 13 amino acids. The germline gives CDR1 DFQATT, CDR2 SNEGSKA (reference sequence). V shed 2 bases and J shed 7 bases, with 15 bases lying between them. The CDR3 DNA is TGCAGTGCTAGAACTCAGGGTGTAATAGAGCAGTACTTC. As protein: CSARTQGVIEQYF.

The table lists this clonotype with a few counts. CDR3 amino acids: CASTPTGGILNTEAFF. CDR3 nucleotides: TGCGCCAGCACCCCAACAGGGGGAATATTGAACACTGAAGCTTTCTTT. The rearrangement joins TRBV5-1 to TRBJ1-1; 8 nucleotides match TRBD1. Germline loops: CDR1 SGHRS, CDR2 YFSETQ. V lost 6 bases to trimming and J lost 0 bases; unmatched junction nucleotides: 10. The CDR3 is 16 residues long.